The sequence of this T cell receptor beta chain was determined in a study of cytomegalovirus exposure and HLA in healthy donors. The PCR was carried out with 60 Vbeta primers and 13 Jbeta primers. Only in-frame clones appear in the TCRdb table, and some are missing; sequencing was by immunoSEQ multiplex PCR. The sample carries fewer than 200,000 clones, around 74% recorded once. Per germline, CDR1 SNHLY and CDR2 FYNNEI. After removal of 3 bases from V and 5 bases from J, the junction contained 6 bases not matched to a gene. There are 15 residues in the CDR3. Material: PBMCs. This rearrangement joins TRBV2 to TRBJ2-2; TRBD2 aligns across 7 bases. This TCR derives from a female donor in good health and CMV-seronegative. The CDR3 region is CASSEGRGSTGELFF. CDR3 coding DNA: TGTGCCAGCAGTGAGGGGAGGGGAAGTACCGGGGAGCTGTTTTTT.